Below, 9 T cell receptor beta chains from the same sample are listed, as sequenced in a study of human T cells and chemical hapten exposure. Noted time point: patch test 2, 6 weeks after DPC sensitization. The treatment was: therapeutic diphenylcyclopropenone sensitization with weekly scalp DPC. Each CDR3 protein is one row after TCRdb ran MiXCR on the RACE reads. In the table there are fewer than 100,000 distinct CDR3 sequences, approximately 9.3% of which are singletons. The sample in question was whole blood, obtained in connection with sensitization to the hapten diphenylcyclopropenone (DPC). The receptors here all came from a woman in her forties with alopecia areata. Some clones in this sample may be carry-over from other donors' samples.

This clonotype was counted many times. The rearrangement joins TRBV6-4 to TRBJ2-1; TRBD2 matches at 7 bases. CDR1 MRHNA and CDR2 SNTAGT come from the germline V gene. The CDR3 extends over 15 amino acids. J lost 7 bases, V lost 6 bases, and 12 bases had no gene match. CDR3 in amino acids: CASSPLGGSGNEQFF. The DNA of the CDR3 is TGTGCCAGCAGCCCCCTGGGCGGGAGCGGGAATGAGCAGTTCTTC.

The CDR3 DNA is TGTGCCAGCAGCCCCTACTATAACTACGAGCAGTACTTC. This codes for CASSPYYNYEQYF. The gene calls are TRBV4-2 and TRBJ2-7; D is undetermined. V lost 4 bases and J 3 bases, leaving 10 bases between the germline ends. Germline CDR1 and CDR2: LGHNA and YNFKEQ. The CDR3 contains 13 residues.

This clonotype has ten or more counts. The chain is built from TRBV6-2 or TRBV6-3 and TRBJ2-6; TRBD1 aligns across 7 bases. There are 19 residues in the CDR3. The ends lost 6 bases at V and 0 bases at J; junction bases unmatched: 14. Germline loops: CDR1 MNHEY, CDR2 SVGEGT. The CDR3 loop reads CASRDALTGVLSGANVLTF. The DNA of the CDR3 is TGTGCCAGCAGAGACGCCCTCACAGGGGTACTCTCTGGGGCCAACGTCCTGACTTTC.

This clonotype was picked up many times. The J gene is TRBJ1-6, the V gene TRBV7-8; D is unresolved. The V and J ends lost 1 base and 11 bases respectively, with 21 bases between them. Germline CDR1 is SGHVS and CDR2 is FQNEAQ. The CDR3 totals 17 residues. The CDR3 sequence: CASSLELGGTVYAPLHF. The CDR3 DNA sequence: TGTGCCAGCAGCTTAGAGCTTGGCGGCACAGTATACGCACCCCTCCACTTT.

This clonotype turned up a few times. The chain couples TRBV6-6 to TRBJ2-7; no definite D call. The CDR3 runs 13 residues. The germline CDR1 and CDR2 sequences are MNHNY and SVGAGI (reference sequence). V was pared by 4 bases and J by 2 bases, with 9 bases between. DNA for the CDR3: TGTGCCAGCAGTTTAGGTAATGCCTACGAGCAGTACTTC. Amino acid sequence: CASSLGNAYEQYF.

In its sample, this clonotype was seen many times. The V call is TRBV29-1, the J call TRBJ2-7; the D gene could be TRBD1 or TRBD2 (5 bases each). The V and J ends lost 2 bases and 4 bases respectively, with 12 bases between them. Germline-derived CDR1 and CDR2 are SQVTM and ANQGSEA. The CDR3 covers 13 residues. The chain's CDR3 is CSVEPGAGYEQYF. The CDR3 DNA sequence: TGCAGCGTTGAACCCGGGGCAGGGTACGAGCAGTACTTC.

The J gene is TRBJ2-5, the V gene TRBV7-2; possibly TRBD1 or TRBD2 for D (5 bases each). The germline gives CDR1 SGHTA, CDR2 FQGNSA. The length of the CDR3 is 16 residues. The V gene lost 2 bases and the J gene lost 7 bases, with 20 bases spanning the gap. The CDR3: CASSLPAGTPITTQYF. CDR3 DNA: TGTGCCAGCAGCTTACCCGCCGGGACCCCAATAACGACCCAGTACTTC.

This clonotype was observed a few times. This chain uses TRBV20-1 with TRBJ2-6; D gene ambiguous. Germline CDR1 DFQATT, CDR2 SNEGSKA (reference sequence). This CDR3 comprises 17 residues. V was clipped by 2 bases and J by 3 bases, with 17 bases between them. The CDR3 spells CSARSPGVSNGANVLTF. CDR3 in DNA: TGCAGTGCTAGATCCCCGGGCGTAAGCAATGGGGCCAACGTCCTGACTTTC.

This chain uses TRBV4-2 with TRBJ1-5; D perhaps matches TRBD1 (5 bases). The CDR3 sequence is 15 residues long. Trimming stripped 0 bases from V and 7 bases from J, with 13 bases between. Germline CDR1 reads LGHNA; CDR2 reads YNFKEQ. The CDR3 bases are TGTGCCAGCAGCCAAGAATGGGGCGGGGTGCAGCCCCAGCATTTT. Translating it yields CASSQEWGGVQPQHF.